These 8 T cell receptor beta chains came from one sample sequenced in a study of CD8 T cells in Susac syndrome. An amount of RNA that ranged from 0.5 to 1 ug was reverse transcribed with random hexamers. MiXCR, run by TCRdb on the immunoSEQ multiplex PCR reads, gives a single entry per CDR3 protein. This table holds tens of thousands of distinct CDR3 sequences, around 94% found once. Sample: CD8+ T cells from PBMCs. The receptors stem from a human donor in good health.

V gene TRBV30 combines with J gene TRBJ1-5; possible D gene TRBD1, 6 bases. This CDR3 has 14 amino acids. Looked up from germline, CDR1 is GTSNPN and CDR2 is SVGIG (reference sequence). V was pared by 3 bases and J by 7 bases, with 16 bases between. CDR3 coding DNA: TGTGCCTGGAGAGCGAAGGGGGGGAAACAGCCCCAGCATTTT. Translated, it gives CAWRAKGGKQPQHF.

The V call is TRBV27, the J call TRBJ1-2, with a tentative D call TRBD1 (5 bases). The CDR3 covers 14 residues. Trimming cost V 6 bases and J 8 bases, with 19 bases left between them. Germline lookup yields CDR1 MNHEY and CDR2 SMNVEV (reference sequence). The CDR3 loop is CASSSGGISRGYTF. The CDR3 region has the DNA TGTGCCAGCAGCTCCGGGGGGATTTCGAGGGGCTACACCTTC.

The DNA for the CDR3 is TGTGCCAGCAAGGGGACAGGGCTCTACGAGCAGTACTTC. This sequence encodes CASKGTGLYEQYF. The chain carries TRBV28 and TRBJ2-7; 9 positions match TRBD1. With 7 bases clipped from V and 3 bases from J, the junction kept 4 bases outside the gene matches. CDR3 length equals 13 residues. The germline CDR1 and CDR2 sequences are MDHEN and SYDVKM.

The chain links TRBV5-6 to TRBJ1-6; no clear D. Germline values: CDR1 SGHDT, CDR2 YYEEEE. V was cut by 4 bases and J by 7 bases, with 15 bases left in between. The CDR3 totals 15 residues. DNA for the CDR3: TGTGCCAGCAGCCCCCCCTGGACCGAAAATTCACCCCTCCACTTT. Translated: CASSPPWTENSPLHF.

This sequence joins TRBV19 and TRBJ2-2; the match to TRBD1 covers 7 bases. In germline, CDR1 is LNHDA, CDR2 SQIVND (reference sequence). J was trimmed by 6 bases and V by 7 bases; bases with no gene match: 2. The CDR3 length is 12 residues. CDR3 DNA sequence: TGTGCCAGTACCCAGGGGGCCGGGGAGCTGTTTTTT. This gives the protein CASTQGAGELFF. Based on the CDR3 plus reference TRBV19 and TRBJ2-2, the full variable domain is DGGITQSPKYLFRKEGQNVTLSCEQNLNHDAMYWYRQDPGQGLRLIYYSQIVNDFQKGDIAEGYSVSREKKESFPLTVTSAQKNPTAFYLCASTQGAGELFFGEGSRLTVL.

The chain combines TRBV3-1 with TRBJ1-2; 7 bases align to TRBD1. Germline loops: CDR1 LGHDT, CDR2 YNNKEL (reference sequence). J was trimmed by 8 bases and V by 3 bases; bases with no gene match: 6. CDR3 length: 13 residues. CDR3 protein: CASSHGTVDGYTF. CDR3 coding DNA: TGTGCCAGCAGCCATGGGACAGTTGACGGCTACACCTTC.

This clonotype was detected only once. The J gene is TRBJ2-1, the V gene TRBV19, with D possibly called TRBD1 or TRBD2 (5 bases each). The CDR3 extends over 12 amino acids. Germline V gene sequence: CDR1 LNHDA, CDR2 SQIVND (reference sequence). Trimming removed 8 bases from V and 7 bases from J, with 12 bases in between. The CDR3 reads CASEGPWNEQFF. In nucleotides, the CDR3 is TGTGCCAGTGAGGGGCCGTGGAATGAGCAGTTCTTC.

The rearrangement links TRBV27 to TRBJ1-2; D gene unclear. This CDR3 spans 12 amino acids. The germline V gene encodes CDR1 MNHEY and CDR2 SMNVEV (reference sequence). V dropped 6 bases and J dropped 1 base, with 6 bases sitting between them. CDR3 in amino acids: CASSGNNYGYTF. In nucleotides, the CDR3 is TGTGCCAGCAGCGGGAATAACTATGGCTACACCTTC.